This T cell receptor (beta chain) was sequenced in a study of blood T cell repertoires in COVID-19. Study-wide context: Sites across the United States, Italy and Spain contributed samples from acute and convalescent COVID-19.

The CDR3 length is 15 residues. The germline V gene encodes CDR1 SGDLS and CDR2 YYNGEE. With V trimmed by 4 bases and J by 1 base, 4 bases remained unmatched. The Seattle patients, enrolled during active infection, were followed longitudinally. In the source study's methods: Amplified reference gene primers provided the basis for estimating nucleated cell counts. Profiling relied on immunoSEQ multiplex PCR, and the TCRdb table lists in-frame clones only, not all of them. V and J calls and clone size follow that table, whereas D and trimming were derived from the DNA. The table shows 250,000 to 300,000 clones, with over 70% occurring only once.

The clonotype comes from a woman aged 70-85 years with COVID-19, enrolled during active disease. V and J are TRBV9 and TRBJ1-1; 10 bases line up with TRBD1. Sequencing was carried out using peripheral blood. The CDR3 coding sequence is TGTGCCAGCAGCCCTCGGACAGGGGGGAACACTGAAGCTTTCTTT. This sequence encodes CASSPRTGGNTEAFF.